The 30 T cell receptor beta chains reported below all come from one sample, sequenced in a study of early T cells in non-severe SARS-CoV-2 infection (dated by TCRdb to the early 2020s). Libraries were made using 5' RACE. TCRdb records NextSeq 500 as the sequencer. TCRdb trimmed the raw reads at Q25, called clones with MiXCR and kept productive beta chains. Identical CDR3 proteins give one entry, which carries the most common genes and DNA. Present in this sample are about 70,000 distinct CDR3 sequences, more than 12% of which were seen just once. The ten top clones hold 3% to 5% of the sample. The specimen comprised whole blood, sampled at baseline. The receptors originated from an adult who was a healthcare worker with PCR-confirmed SARS-CoV-2 infection or an uninfected control (not recorded which).

The chain has TRBV24-1 and TRBJ2-6; 7 nucleotides align to TRBD1. The length of the CDR3 is 16 residues. V trimming: 3 bases; J trimming: 4 bases; junction bases outside the gene matches: 5. The germline gives CDR1 KGHDR, CDR2 SFDVKD. Here the CDR3 reads CATSDPTGAGANVLTF. For the CDR3, the DNA is TGTGCCACCAGTGATCCTACAGGGGCCGGGGCCAACGTCCTGACTTTC.

V and J are TRBV7-2 and TRBJ2-7; 12 bases fit TRBD2. V lost 5 bases, J lost 2 bases, and 4 bases stayed unmatched. The germline CDR1 and CDR2 sequences are SGHTA and FQGNSA. The CDR3 has 15 residues. The CDR3 loop is CASSLGLAGPYEQYF. In DNA form, the CDR3 reads TGTGCCAGCAGCCTGGGACTAGCGGGCCCCTACGAGCAGTACTTC. Looking up the rest from reference TRBV7-2 and TRBJ2-7 gives the full variable domain: GAGVSQSPSNKVTEKGKDVELRCDPISGHTALYWYRQSLGQGLEFLIYFQGNSAPDKSGLPSDRFSAERTGGSVSTLTIQRTQQEDSAVYLCASSLGLAGPYEQYFGPGTRLTVT.

V gene TRBV5-1 combines with J gene TRBJ2-3; 7 bases agree with TRBD2. Losses at the gene ends were 0 bases for V and 5 bases for J; bases not matched to a gene: 3. CDR3 length equals 14 residues. Germline CDR1 reads SGHRS; CDR2 reads YFSETQ. The CDR3 sequence: CASSLDSGGDTQYF. CDR3 nucleotide sequence: TGCGCCAGCAGCTTGGACTCGGGAGGAGATACGCAGTATTTT.

This clonotype was counted many times. The CDR3 bases are TGTGCCAGCAGCTTAGGTAACAGGAACACTGAAGCTTTCTTT. Encoded protein: CASSLGNRNTEAFF. The chain combines TRBV11-2 with TRBJ1-1; no clear D. V lost 1 base and J 1 base, leaving 7 bases between the germline ends. Germline lookup yields CDR1 SGHAT and CDR2 FQNNGV. The CDR3 runs 14 residues. The full variable domain, rest sourced from reference TRBV11-2 and TRBJ1-1, is EAGVAQSPRYKIIEKRQSVAFWCNPISGHATLYWYQQILGQGPKLLIQFQNNGVVDDSQLPKDRFSAERLKGVDSTLKIQPAKLEDSAVYLCASSLGNRNTEAFFGQGTRLTVV.

Within the sample, this clonotype is medium-sized. The chain joins TRBV12-3 or TRBV12-4 to TRBJ2-6, with TRBD2 identical over 7 bases. V trimming: 10 bases; J trimming: 0 bases; junction bases outside the gene matches: 12. The CDR3 spans 17 residues. CDR3 in DNA: TGTGCCATTAGGGGAGGGCAGGCAGTCTCTGGGGCCAACGTCCTGACTTTC. This translates into CAIRGGQAVSGANVLTF.

The rearrangement joins TRBV28 to TRBJ1-2; D unresolved. Germline V lookup: CDR1 MDHEN, CDR2 SYDVKM. The CDR3 has 12 residues. Trimming removed 5 bases at V and 7 bases at J, with 11 bases between. DNA for the CDR3: TGTGCCAGCAGTCTAAACTTCGTTGGCTACACCTTC. Protein sequence: CASSLNFVGYTF.

The V gene is TRBV25-1, the J gene TRBJ2-5; 9 bases align to TRBD1. This CDR3 contains 15 residues. Germline lookup yields CDR1 MGHDK and CDR2 SYGVNS. The junction had 10 bases not matched to a gene; V was cut back by 6 bases and J by 5 bases. The CDR3 spells CASRAPGQGSETQYF. In DNA form, the CDR3 reads TGTGCCAGCAGGGCCCCGGGACAGGGTTCCGAGACCCAGTACTTC.

This clonotype was recorded at least ten times. The rearrangement joins TRBV19 to TRBJ2-3; 11 nucleotides align to TRBD2. The CDR3 is 16 residues long. V shed 6 bases, J shed 0 bases, and the junction held 5 bases outside the gene matches. The V gene's germline CDR1 is LNHDA and CDR2 SQIVND (reference sequence). The CDR3 DNA follows: TGTGCCAGTAGCACGGGACTAGCGGTGAGCACAGATACGCAGTATTTT. This translates into CASSTGLAVSTDTQYF.

The V call is TRBV18, the J call TRBJ2-5; D is uncertain. This CDR3 region has 12 residues. Germline V lookup: CDR1 KGHSH, CDR2 LQKENI. V gave up 3 bases and J gave up 4 bases, with 6 bases separating them. CDR3 protein: CASSPSGETQYF. CDR3 sequence (DNA): TGTGCCAGCTCACCGAGTGGAGAGACCCAGTACTTC.

CDR3 region: CASSPKAGDEQFF. CDR3 in DNA: TGCGCCAGCAGCCCTAAAGCTGGGGACGAGCAGTTCTTC. The rearrangement joins TRBV4-1 to TRBJ2-1; TRBD1 or TRBD2 may be the D gene (5 bases each). V gave up 4 bases and J gave up 10 bases, with 14 bases separating them. CDR3 size: 13 residues. CDR1 and CDR2 (germline): MGHRA, YSYEKL.

This chain links TRBV6-1 with TRBJ2-1; D unclear. The V end was cut by 7 bases, the J end by 0 bases, with 13 bases between. The CDR3 has 15 residues. CDR1 and CDR2 (germline): MNHNS, SASEGT. CDR3 in DNA: TGTGCCAGCATTCTTAGCCTAAGCTCCTACAATGAGCAGTTCTTC. Its protein is CASILSLSSYNEQFF.

This clonotype was observed at least ten times. This sequence joins TRBV6-6 and TRBJ2-1; no firm D call. Germline CDR1 is MNHNY and CDR2 is SVGAGI (reference sequence). The CDR3 consists of 16 residues. Trimming pared 0 bases from V and 7 bases from J, leaving 16 bases between. For the CDR3, the DNA is TGTGCCAGCAGTTACTCCAGTCGCCCACCAATTAATGAGCAGTTCTTC. The encoded protein is CASSYSSRPPINEQFF.

This chain connects TRBV28 to TRBJ1-5; 9 bases fit TRBD1. This CDR3 has 15 residues. The trim removed 6 bases at V and 4 bases at J, leaving 7 bases unmatched. The germline V gene encodes CDR1 MDHEN and CDR2 SYDVKM. The CDR3 reads CASRPGTGFNQPQHF. CDR3 nucleotide sequence: TGTGCCAGCAGACCCGGGACAGGGTTTAATCAGCCCCAGCATTTT.

This clonotype has at least ten counts. The chain links TRBV5-1 to TRBJ2-3, with 11 bases matching TRBD2. Germline-derived CDR1 and CDR2 are SGHRS and YFSETQ. J was trimmed by 2 bases and V by 4 bases; bases with no gene match: 3. The CDR3 is 15 residues long. CDR3 DNA: TGCGCCAGCAGCCATAGCGGGAGGGCCACAGATACGCAGTATTTT. This translates into CASSHSGRATDTQYF.

The chain has TRBV5-4 and TRBJ2-5; tentatively, D is TRBD1 (6 bases). Germline V lookup: CDR1 SGHNT, CDR2 YYREEE (reference sequence). V lost 4 bases to trimming and J lost 0 bases, with 19 bases between them. This CDR3 contains 17 residues. CDR3 residues: CASSPSPLRTDQETQYF. CDR3 coding DNA: TGTGCCAGCAGCCCCTCCCCTCTCCGGACAGACCAAGAGACCCAGTACTTC.

This clonotype was found a few times. This rearrangement joins TRBV7-9 to TRBJ2-7; TRBD1 matches at 8 bases. Germline V gene data show CDR1 as SEHNR and CDR2 as FQNEAQ (reference sequence). The CDR3 extends over 13 amino acids. V lost 5 bases, J lost 6 bases, and 6 bases stayed unmatched. CDR3 in amino acids: CASSHGQGGEQYF. The CDR3 DNA is TGTGCCAGCAGCCACGGACAGGGCGGCGAGCAGTACTTC.

In its sample, this clonotype was seen many times. The chain uses TRBV7-2 and TRBJ2-2; maybe TRBD1 (5 bases). The CDR3 runs 15 residues. The V gene's germline CDR1 is SGHTA and CDR2 FQGNSA. V dropped 3 bases and J dropped 3 bases, with 11 bases sitting between them. CDR3 nucleotides: TGTGCCAGCAGCTTTAAGGGGCGTGACACCGGGGAGCTGTTTTTT. It translates to CASSFKGRDTGELFF.

At least ten counts were recorded for this clonotype. The CDR3 reads CASSSQGGETEAFF. The CDR3 DNA sequence: TGTGCCAGCAGCTCACAGGGTGGGGAAACTGAAGCTTTCTTT. The rearrangement uses TRBV7-9 and TRBJ1-1; D might be TRBD1 (6 bases). Germline CDR1 is SEHNR and CDR2 is FQNEAQ (reference sequence). The CDR3 sequence is 14 residues long. V was pared by 4 bases and J by 5 bases, with 14 bases between.

V usage is TRBV11-2 and J usage is TRBJ2-1; the match to TRBD2 covers 7 bases. The CDR3 contains 16 residues. CDR1 SGHAT and CDR2 FQNNGV come from the germline V gene. V gave up 5 bases and J gave up 4 bases; unmatched junction bases: 11. CDR3 amino acids: CASSPAGLRGYNEQFF. The CDR3 DNA sequence: TGTGCCAGCAGCCCCGCGGGACTACGGGGATACAATGAGCAGTTCTTC.

The chain is built from TRBV5-4 and TRBJ2-5, with a tentative D call TRBD1 (7 bases). This CDR3 spans 15 amino acids. The V gene's germline CDR1 is SGHNT and CDR2 YYREEE (reference sequence). Trimming took 5 bases from V and 3 from J, leaving 17 bases between them. In nucleotides, the CDR3 is TGTGCCAGCAGAGGGGGGTTCGACAGGGAAGAGACCCAGTACTTC. It encodes CASRGGFDREETQYF.

Points on this clonotype: A much bigger clone sits one base away, suggesting this may be a read error. This chain connects TRBV12-3 or TRBV12-4 to TRBJ2-1; D possibly corresponds to TRBD2 (7 bases). Between the trimmed V and J ends, which lost 10 bases and 8 bases, there was a span of 18 bases. The CDR3 runs 13 residues. CDR3 bases: TGTGCCAACACCCTTTGGGGGGGCGATGAGCAGTTCTTC. Translating it yields CANTLWGGDEQFF.

This clonotype was counted a few times. The rearrangement uses TRBV27 and TRBJ2-7, with 9 bases identical to TRBD1. Germline CDR1 and CDR2: MNHEY and SMNVEV (reference sequence). This CDR3 is 15 amino acids long. Germline trimming cut 2 bases from V and 3 bases from J; bases unmatched to any gene: 5. CDR3 sequence reads: CASSLTGTGYYEQYF. CDR3 DNA: TGTGCCAGCAGTTTAACCGGGACAGGGTACTACGAGCAGTACTTC.

The chain links TRBV5-6 to TRBJ2-7; TRBD2 is a possible D gene (5 bases). There are 14 residues in the CDR3. The germline gives CDR1 SGHDT, CDR2 YYEEEE. The V end was cut by 1 base, the J end by 5 bases, with 13 bases between. The CDR3 reads CASSLLTGSHEQYF. CDR3 bases: TGTGCCAGCAGCTTGTTGACGGGATCCCACGAGCAGTACTTC.

This clonotype has just a few counts. The chain uses TRBV9 and TRBJ1-4; TRBD1 matches 7 bases. Germline lookup yields CDR1 SGDLS and CDR2 YYNGEE. Trimming cost V 0 bases and J 5 bases; bases outside gene matches: 4. The CDR3 has 15 residues. The CDR3 loop is CASSVAGTVNEKLFF. The CDR3 region has the DNA TGTGCCAGCAGCGTAGCCGGGACAGTCAATGAAAAACTGTTTTTT. The whole variable domain, filled in from reference TRBV9 and TRBJ1-4, reads DSGVTQTPKHLITATGQRVTLRCSPRSGDLSVYWYQQSLDQGLQFLIQYYNGEERAKGNILERFSAQQFPDLHSELNLSSLELGDSALYFCASSVAGTVNEKLFFGSGTQLSVL.

This clonotype occurred a few times. The chain employs TRBV2 and TRBJ1-1; D may be TRBD1 (5 bases). In germline, CDR1 is SNHLY, CDR2 FYNNEI. The CDR3 is made up of 12 amino acids. Trimming shortened V by 6 bases and J by 5 bases, and 10 bases separated the two germline ends. CDR3 in DNA: TGTGCCAGCAGGGCAGGGCAGACTGAAGCTTTCTTT. It yields the protein CASRAGQTEAFF.

This sequence joins TRBV24-1 and TRBJ1-1; D gene unclear. Germline CDR1 KGHDR, CDR2 SFDVKD. The CDR3 sequence is 14 residues long. The V end was cut by 0 bases, the J end by 2 bases, with 6 bases between. Written as DNA, the CDR3 is TGTGCCACCAGTGATTTGAGAACCAACACTGAAGCTTTCTTT. Translated, it gives CATSDLRTNTEAFF.

J is TRBJ1-3 and V is TRBV9, with D unclear. V lost 0 bases and J lost 8, with 15 bases in between. The CDR3 spans 15 residues. The V gene's germline CDR1 is SGDLS and CDR2 YYNGEE. The CDR3 DNA follows: TGTGCCAGCAGCGTAGAGGCCGTCTACGTGGACACCATATATTTT. It codes for CASSVEAVYVDTIYF. The whole variable domain, filled in from reference TRBV9 and TRBJ1-3, reads DSGVTQTPKHLITATGQRVTLRCSPRSGDLSVYWYQQSLDQGLQFLIQYYNGEERAKGNILERFSAQQFPDLHSELNLSSLELGDSALYFCASSVEAVYVDTIYFGEGSWLTVV.

For the CDR3, the DNA is TGCAGTGCTAGGAGGAGCTCCTACGAGCAGTACTTC. Its protein is CSARRSSYEQYF. The chain employs TRBV20-1 and TRBJ2-7; the D is unclear. V lost 3 bases, J lost 0 bases, and 6 bases lay in between. CDR3 length equals 12 residues. Germline loops: CDR1 DFQATT, CDR2 SNEGSKA (reference sequence).

This clonotype was seen more than once but under ten times. The V gene is TRBV11-2, the J gene TRBJ1-1; weak D call: TRBD1 (5 bases). The germline V gene has CDR1 SGHAT and CDR2 FQNNGV. Trimming pared 1 base from V and 4 bases from J, leaving 10 bases between. This CDR3 has 14 amino acids. In DNA, the CDR3 is TGTGCCAGCAGCTTAGGCAGGGAGGGCACTGAAGCTTTCTTT. This sequence encodes CASSLGREGTEAFF.

V and J are TRBV3-1 and TRBJ1-1; perhaps TRBD1 as D (5 bases). From germline, CDR1 is LGHDT and CDR2 YNNKEL (reference sequence). The CDR3 runs to 12 residues. V lost 4 bases, J lost 8 bases, and 11 bases lay in between. The CDR3 coding sequence is TGTGCCAGCAGCCGGGACGGGAGAGAAGCTTTCTTT. Translating it yields CASSRDGREAFF.